The 8 T cell receptor beta chains in this list originate from one sample, sequenced in a study of CD8 T cells in ankylosing spondylitis. TCRdb analysed the 5' RACE reads with MiXCR anew, one entry per CDR3 protein. The sample yields 250,000 or so distinct CDR3 sequences, 20% to 30% seen once. Sequenced sample: blood, either unsorted or a sorted T cell fraction (not recorded which). Receptor source: a male donor with ankylosing spondylitis or in good health (not recorded which).

This clonotype was seen a few times. The chain uses TRBV20-1 and TRBJ2-1; D unresolved. The ends were cut back, 3 bases at V and 0 bases at J, with 15 bases in the middle. The CDR3 has 16 residues. Per germline, CDR1 DFQATT and CDR2 SNEGSKA (reference sequence). The CDR3 sequence is CSARDDGSSSYNEQFF. Here the CDR3 DNA reads TGCAGTGCTAGGGACGACGGCTCCAGCTCCTACAATGAGCAGTTCTTC.

The chain combines TRBV6-1 with TRBJ2-7; D is ambiguous. This CDR3 region has 14 residues. V lost 6 bases, J lost 2 bases, and 14 bases lay in between. Germline V CDR1 and CDR2: MNHNS, SASEGT. CDR3 protein: CASRALDGTYEQYF. The CDR3 DNA reads as TGTGCCAGCAGGGCCTTGGACGGCACCTACGAGCAGTACTTC.

This clonotype was observed a handful of times. The chain combines TRBV10-3 with TRBJ2-3; D is perhaps TRBD2 (7 bases). Germline V gives CDR1 ENHRY, CDR2 SYGVKD. V lost 6 bases to trimming and J lost 5 bases, with 18 bases between them. This CDR3 comprises 15 residues. The CDR3 sequence: CAISPTEGGGDTQYF. CDR3 nucleotides: TGTGCCATCAGCCCGACTGAGGGAGGGGGAGATACGCAGTATTTT.

This clonotype has a handful of counts. The V call is TRBV20-1, the J call TRBJ2-1; D unresolved. Trimming left V 1 base short and J 0 bases short, with 13 bases between. The CDR3 is 16 residues long. CDR1 is DFQATT and CDR2 is SNEGSKA in the germline V gene (reference sequence). Here the CDR3 reads CSARGSKLSSYNEQFF. In DNA form, the CDR3 reads TGCAGTGCTAGAGGATCCAAACTGAGCTCCTACAATGAGCAGTTCTTC.

V is TRBV2 and J is TRBJ2-1; D might be TRBD2 (5 bases). The CDR3 consists of 14 residues. CDR1 SNHLY and CDR2 FYNNEI come from the germline V gene. Trimming shortened V by 6 bases and J by 6 bases, and 15 bases separated the two germline ends. The CDR3, as DNA: TGTGCCAGCAGAGAGAGGCGTGGGAGCAATGAGCAGTTCTTC. As protein: CASRERRGSNEQFF.

This clonotype appeared a few times. This chain joins TRBV4-1 and TRBJ2-2; D tentatively fits TRBD1 or TRBD2 (5 bases each). CDR1 MGHRA and CDR2 YSYEKL come from the germline V gene. Trimming pared 0 bases from V and 2 bases from J, leaving 10 bases between. This CDR3 contains 16 residues. The CDR3 DNA sequence: TGCGCCAGCAGCCAAGAGCCGGGACCAAACACCGGGGAGCTGTTTTTT. Amino acids: CASSQEPGPNTGELFF.

The chain is built from TRBV6-5 and TRBJ2-3; 7 positions match TRBD1. V lost 2 bases to trimming and J lost 6 bases; unmatched junction nucleotides: 11. The CDR3 runs to 16 residues. Germline assignment: CDR1 MNHEY and CDR2 SVGAGI. The CDR3 nucleotides read TGTGCCAGCAGTTACCCGGGACAGCCCCCAAGTGATACGCAGTATTTT. Protein product: CASSYPGQPPSDTQYF.

This clonotype appeared many times. The V call is TRBV9, the J call TRBJ2-4; 9 bases fit TRBD2. CDR3 length: 19 amino acids. CDR1 and CDR2 from the germline V gene are SGDLS and YYNGEE. With 0 bases clipped from V and 0 bases from J, the junction kept 10 bases outside the gene matches. DNA for the CDR3: TGTGCCAGCAGCGTAGTTTTCCAGCGGGGGGCCCTAGCCAAAAACATTCAGTACTTC. This codes for CASSVVFQRGALAKNIQYF.